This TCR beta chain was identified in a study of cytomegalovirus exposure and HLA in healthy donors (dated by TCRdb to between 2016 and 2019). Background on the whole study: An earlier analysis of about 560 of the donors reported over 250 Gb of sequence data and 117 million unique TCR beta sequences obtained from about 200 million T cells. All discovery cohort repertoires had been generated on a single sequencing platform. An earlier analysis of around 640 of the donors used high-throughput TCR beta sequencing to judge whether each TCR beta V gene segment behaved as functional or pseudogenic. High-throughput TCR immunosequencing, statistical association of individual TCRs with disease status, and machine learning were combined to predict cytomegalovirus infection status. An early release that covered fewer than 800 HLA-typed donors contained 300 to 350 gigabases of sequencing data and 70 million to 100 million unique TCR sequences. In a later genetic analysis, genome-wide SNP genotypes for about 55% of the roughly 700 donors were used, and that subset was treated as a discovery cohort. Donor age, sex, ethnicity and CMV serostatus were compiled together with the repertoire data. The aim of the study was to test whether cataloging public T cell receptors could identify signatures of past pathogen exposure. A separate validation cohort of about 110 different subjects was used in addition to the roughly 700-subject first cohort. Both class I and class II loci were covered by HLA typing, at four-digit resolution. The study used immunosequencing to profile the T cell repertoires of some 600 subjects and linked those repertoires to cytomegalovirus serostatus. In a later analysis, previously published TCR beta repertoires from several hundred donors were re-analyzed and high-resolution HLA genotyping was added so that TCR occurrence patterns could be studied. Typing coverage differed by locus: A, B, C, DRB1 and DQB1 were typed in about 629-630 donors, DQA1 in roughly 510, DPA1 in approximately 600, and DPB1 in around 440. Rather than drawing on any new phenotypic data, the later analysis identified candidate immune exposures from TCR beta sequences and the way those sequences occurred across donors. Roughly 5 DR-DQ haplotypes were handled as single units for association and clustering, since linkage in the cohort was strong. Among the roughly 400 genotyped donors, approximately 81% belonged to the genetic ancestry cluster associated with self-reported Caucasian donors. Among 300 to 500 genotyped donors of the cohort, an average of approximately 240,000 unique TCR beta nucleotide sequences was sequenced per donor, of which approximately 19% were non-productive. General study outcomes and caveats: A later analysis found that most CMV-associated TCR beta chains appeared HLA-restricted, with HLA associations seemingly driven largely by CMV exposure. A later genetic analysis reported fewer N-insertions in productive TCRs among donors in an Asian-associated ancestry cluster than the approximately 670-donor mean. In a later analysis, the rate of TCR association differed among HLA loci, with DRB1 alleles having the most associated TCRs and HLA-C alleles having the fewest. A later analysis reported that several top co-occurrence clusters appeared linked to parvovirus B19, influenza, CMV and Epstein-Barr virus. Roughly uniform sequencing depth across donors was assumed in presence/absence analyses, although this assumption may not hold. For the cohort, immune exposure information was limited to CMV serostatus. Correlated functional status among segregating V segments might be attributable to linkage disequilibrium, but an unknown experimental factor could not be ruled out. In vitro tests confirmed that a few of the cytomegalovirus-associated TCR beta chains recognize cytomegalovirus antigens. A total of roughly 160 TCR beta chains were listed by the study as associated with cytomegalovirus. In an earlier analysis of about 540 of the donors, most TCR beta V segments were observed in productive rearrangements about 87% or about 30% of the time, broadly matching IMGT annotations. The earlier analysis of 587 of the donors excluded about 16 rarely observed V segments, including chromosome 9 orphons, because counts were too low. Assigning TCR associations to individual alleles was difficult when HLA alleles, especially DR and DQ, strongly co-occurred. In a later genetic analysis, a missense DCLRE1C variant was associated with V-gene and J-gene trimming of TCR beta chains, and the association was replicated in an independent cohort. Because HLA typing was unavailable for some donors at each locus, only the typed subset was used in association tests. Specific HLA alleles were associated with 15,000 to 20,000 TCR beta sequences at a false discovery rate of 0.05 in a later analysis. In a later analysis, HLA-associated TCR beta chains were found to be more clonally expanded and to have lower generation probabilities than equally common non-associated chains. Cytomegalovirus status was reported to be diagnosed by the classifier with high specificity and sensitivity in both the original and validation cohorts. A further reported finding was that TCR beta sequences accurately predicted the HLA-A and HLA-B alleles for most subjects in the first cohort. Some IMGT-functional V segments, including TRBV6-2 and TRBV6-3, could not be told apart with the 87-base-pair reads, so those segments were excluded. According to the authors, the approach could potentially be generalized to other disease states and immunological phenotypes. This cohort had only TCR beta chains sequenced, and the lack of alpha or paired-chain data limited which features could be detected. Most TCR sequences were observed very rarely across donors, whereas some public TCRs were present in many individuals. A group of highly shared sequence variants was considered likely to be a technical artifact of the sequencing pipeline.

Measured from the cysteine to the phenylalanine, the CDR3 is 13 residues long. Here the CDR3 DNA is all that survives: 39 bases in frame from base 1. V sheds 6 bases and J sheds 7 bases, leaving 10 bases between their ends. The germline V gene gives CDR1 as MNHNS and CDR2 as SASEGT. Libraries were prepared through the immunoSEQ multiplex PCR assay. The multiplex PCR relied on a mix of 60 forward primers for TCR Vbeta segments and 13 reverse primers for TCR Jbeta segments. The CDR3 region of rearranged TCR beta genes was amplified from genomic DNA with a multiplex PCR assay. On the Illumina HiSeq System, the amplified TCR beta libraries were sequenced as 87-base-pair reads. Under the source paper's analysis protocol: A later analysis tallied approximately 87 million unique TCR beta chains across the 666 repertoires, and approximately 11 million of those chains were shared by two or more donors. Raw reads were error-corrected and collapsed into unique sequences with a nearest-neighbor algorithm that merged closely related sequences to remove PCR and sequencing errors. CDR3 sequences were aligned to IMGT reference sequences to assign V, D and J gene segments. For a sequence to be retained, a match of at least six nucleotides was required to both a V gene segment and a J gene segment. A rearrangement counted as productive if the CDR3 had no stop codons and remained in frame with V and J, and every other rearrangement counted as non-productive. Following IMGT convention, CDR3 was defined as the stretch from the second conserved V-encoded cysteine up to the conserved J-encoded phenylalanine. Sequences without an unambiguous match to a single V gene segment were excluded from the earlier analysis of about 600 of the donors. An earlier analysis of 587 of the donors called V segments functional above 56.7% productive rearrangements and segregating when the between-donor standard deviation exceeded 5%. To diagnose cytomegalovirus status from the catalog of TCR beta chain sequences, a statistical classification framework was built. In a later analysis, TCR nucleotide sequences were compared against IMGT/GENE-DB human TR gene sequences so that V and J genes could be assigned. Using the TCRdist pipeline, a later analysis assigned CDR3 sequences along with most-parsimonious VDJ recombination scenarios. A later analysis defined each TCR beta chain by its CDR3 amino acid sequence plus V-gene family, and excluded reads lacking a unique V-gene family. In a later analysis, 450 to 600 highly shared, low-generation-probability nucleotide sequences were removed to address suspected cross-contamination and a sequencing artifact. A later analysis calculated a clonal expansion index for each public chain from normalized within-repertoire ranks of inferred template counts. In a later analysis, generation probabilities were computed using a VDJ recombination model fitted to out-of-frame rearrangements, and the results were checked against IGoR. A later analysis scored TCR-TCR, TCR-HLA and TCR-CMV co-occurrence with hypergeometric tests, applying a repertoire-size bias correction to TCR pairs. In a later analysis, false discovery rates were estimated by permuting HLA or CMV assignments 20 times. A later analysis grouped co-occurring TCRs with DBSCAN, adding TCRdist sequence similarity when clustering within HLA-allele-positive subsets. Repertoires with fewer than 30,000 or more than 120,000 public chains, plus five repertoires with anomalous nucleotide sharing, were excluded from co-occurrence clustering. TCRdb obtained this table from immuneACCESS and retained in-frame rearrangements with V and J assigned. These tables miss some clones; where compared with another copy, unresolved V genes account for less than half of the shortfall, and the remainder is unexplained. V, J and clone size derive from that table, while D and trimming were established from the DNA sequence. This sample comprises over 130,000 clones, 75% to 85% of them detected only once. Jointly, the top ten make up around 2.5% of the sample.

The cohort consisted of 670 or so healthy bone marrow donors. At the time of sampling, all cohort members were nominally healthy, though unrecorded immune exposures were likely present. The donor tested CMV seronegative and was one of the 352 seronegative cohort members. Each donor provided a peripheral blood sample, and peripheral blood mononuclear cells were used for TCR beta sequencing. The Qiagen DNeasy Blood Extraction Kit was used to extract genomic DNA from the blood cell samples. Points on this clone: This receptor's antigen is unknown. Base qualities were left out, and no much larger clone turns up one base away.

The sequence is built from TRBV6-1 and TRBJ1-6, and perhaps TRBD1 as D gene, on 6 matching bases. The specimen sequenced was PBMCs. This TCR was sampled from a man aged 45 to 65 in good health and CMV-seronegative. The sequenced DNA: TGTGCCAGCAGGGTACAGGGAAATTCACCCCTCCACTTT. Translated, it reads CASRVQGNSPLHF.